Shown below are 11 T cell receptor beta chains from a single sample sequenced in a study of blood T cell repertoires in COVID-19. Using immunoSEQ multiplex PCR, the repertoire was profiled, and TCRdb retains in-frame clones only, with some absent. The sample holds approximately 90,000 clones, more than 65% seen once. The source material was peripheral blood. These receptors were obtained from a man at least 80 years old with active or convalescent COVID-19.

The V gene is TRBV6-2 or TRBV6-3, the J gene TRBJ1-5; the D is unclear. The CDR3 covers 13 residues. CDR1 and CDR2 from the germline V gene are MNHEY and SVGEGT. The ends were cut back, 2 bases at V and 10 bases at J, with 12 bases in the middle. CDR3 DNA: TGTGCCAGCAGTTACAGCCGTTTCCACCCCCAGCATTTT. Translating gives CASSYSRFHPQHF.

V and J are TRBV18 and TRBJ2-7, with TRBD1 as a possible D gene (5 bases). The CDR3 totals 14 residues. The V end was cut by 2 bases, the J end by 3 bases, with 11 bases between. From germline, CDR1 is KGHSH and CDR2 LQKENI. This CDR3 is CASSPRTNNYEQYF. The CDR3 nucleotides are TGTGCCAGCTCACCAAGGACAAATAACTACGAGCAGTACTTC.

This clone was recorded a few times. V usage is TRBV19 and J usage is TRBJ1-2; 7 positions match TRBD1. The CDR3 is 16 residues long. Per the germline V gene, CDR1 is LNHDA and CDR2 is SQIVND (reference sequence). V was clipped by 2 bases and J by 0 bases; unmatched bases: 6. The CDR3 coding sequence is TGTGCCAGTAGTATAATAACAGGGGCTGCTAACTATGGCTACACCTTC. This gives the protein CASSIITGAANYGYTF.

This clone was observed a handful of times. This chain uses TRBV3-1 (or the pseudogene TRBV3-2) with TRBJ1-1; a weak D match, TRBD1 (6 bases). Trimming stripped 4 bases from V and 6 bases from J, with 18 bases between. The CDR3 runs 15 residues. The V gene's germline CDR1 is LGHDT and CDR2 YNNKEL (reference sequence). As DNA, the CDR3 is TGTGCCAGCAGCCCGCCCGGGGGGCCTATGGCTGAAGCTTTCTTT. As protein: CASSPPGGPMAEAFF.

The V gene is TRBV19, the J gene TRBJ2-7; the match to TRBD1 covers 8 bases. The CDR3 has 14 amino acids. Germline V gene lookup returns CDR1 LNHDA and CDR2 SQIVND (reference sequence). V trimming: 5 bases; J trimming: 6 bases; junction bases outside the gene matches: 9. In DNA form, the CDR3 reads TGTGCCAGTAGTTCTCAGGGGGCCGTGGGCGAGCAGTACTTC. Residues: CASSSQGAVGEQYF.

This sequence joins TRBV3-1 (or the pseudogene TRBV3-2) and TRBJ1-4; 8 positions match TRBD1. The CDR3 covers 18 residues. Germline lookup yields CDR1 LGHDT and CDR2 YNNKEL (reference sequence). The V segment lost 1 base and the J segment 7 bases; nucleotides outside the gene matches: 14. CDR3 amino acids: CASSQVRTGLPAPEKLFF. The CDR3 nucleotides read TGTGCCAGCAGCCAAGTGAGGACAGGGCTACCTGCTCCTGAAAAACTGTTTTTT.

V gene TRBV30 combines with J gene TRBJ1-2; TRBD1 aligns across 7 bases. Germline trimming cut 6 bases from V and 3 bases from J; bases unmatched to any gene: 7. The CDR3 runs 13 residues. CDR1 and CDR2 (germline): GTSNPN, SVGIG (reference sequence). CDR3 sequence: CACSTGRDYGYTF. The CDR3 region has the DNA TGTGCCTGTTCGACAGGGCGAGACTATGGCTACACCTTC.

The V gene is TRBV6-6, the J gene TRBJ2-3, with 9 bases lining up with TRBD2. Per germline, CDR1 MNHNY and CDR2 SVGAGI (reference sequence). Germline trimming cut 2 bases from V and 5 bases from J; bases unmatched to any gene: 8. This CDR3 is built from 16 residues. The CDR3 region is CASSYPRGGIGDTQYF. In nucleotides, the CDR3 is TGTGCCAGCAGTTACCCGCGGGGGGGCATCGGAGATACGCAGTATTTT.

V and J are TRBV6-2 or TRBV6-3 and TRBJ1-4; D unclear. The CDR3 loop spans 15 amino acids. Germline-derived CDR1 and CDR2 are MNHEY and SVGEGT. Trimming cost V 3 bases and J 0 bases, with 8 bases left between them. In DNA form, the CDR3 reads TGTGCCAGCAGTTATGAGGTGGCAACTAATGAAAAACTGTTTTTT. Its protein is CASSYEVATNEKLFF.

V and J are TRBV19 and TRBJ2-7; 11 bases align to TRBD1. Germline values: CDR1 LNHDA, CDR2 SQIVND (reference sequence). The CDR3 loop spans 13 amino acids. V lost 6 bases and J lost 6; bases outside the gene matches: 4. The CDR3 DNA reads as TGTGCCAGTAGGGACAGGGGGCGCGGCGAGCAGTACTTC. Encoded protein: CASRDRGRGEQYF.

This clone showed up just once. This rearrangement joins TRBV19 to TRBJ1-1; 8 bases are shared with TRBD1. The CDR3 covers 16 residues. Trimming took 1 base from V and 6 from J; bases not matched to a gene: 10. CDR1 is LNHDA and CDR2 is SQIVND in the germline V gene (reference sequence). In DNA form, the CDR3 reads TGTGCCAGTAGTATAGTTGGACAGGGACTAAAGGCTGAAGCTTTCTTT. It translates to CASSIVGQGLKAEAFF.